This T cell receptor beta chain was sequenced in a study of blood T cell repertoires in COVID-19. Study-wide background: Collection of acute and convalescent COVID-19 samples took place in the United States, Italy and Spain. In each case, the material was cDNA or gDNA derived from T cells, B-cell-depleted T cells, or PBMCs.

The J segment lost 5 bases and the V segment lost 6 bases, leaving 3 bases of the junction unmatched. The length of the CDR3 is 13 residues. Authors' methods: It was from reference gene primer amplification that nucleated cell counts were estimated. TCRdb's copy holds only in-frame clones and misses some; the assay was immunoSEQ multiplex PCR. V and J calls and clone size are as listed in that table; D and trimming were resolved from the DNA. The table shows under 300,000 clones, with around 85% occurring only once. The gene calls are TRBV12-3 or TRBV12-4 and TRBJ2-2; 7 nucleotides line up with TRBD1. Input material: peripheral blood. This TCR was recovered from an older woman with active or convalescent COVID-19. The CDR3 coding sequence is TGTGCCAGCAGCATCAGGGGGACCGGGGAGCTGTTTTTT. Translated, it gives CASSIRGTGELFF.